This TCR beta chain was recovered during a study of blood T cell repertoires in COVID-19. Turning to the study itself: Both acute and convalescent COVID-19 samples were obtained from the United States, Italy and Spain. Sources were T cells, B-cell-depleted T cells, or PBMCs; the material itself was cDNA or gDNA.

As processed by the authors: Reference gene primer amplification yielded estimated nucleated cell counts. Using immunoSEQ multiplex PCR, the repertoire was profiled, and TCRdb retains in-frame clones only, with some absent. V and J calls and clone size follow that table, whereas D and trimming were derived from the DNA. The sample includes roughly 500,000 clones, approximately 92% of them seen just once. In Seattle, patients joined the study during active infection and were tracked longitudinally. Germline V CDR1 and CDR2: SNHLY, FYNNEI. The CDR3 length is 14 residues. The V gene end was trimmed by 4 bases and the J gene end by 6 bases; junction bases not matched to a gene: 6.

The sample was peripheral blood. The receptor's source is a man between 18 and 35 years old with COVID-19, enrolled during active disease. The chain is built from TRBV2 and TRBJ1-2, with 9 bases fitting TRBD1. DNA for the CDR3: TGTGCCAGCAGTGGAACGGGACAGGGCCATGGCTACACCTTC. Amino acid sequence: CASSGTGQGHGYTF.